This TCR beta chain was recorded in a study of persistence of HIV-infected CD4 T cells. Study results and limitations: TCRbeta richness was lower in CMV- and Gag-responding cells than in anti-CD3/anti-CD28-responding cells. Proviral oligoclonality tracked with TCR oligoclonality within the same sorted cells.

The length of the CDR3 is 13 residues. V shed 11 bases and J shed 2 bases, with 15 bases lying between them. The germline V gene encodes CDR1 MNHEY and CDR2 SVGAGI. About this clone itself: The antigen is undetermined.

Cells were stimulated nonspecifically with anti-CD3/anti-CD28 magnetic beads. CD4+ T cells upregulating both CD40 ligand and CD69 were sorted as responding cells. CD4+ T cell counts exceeded 400 cells/uL; CMV serology was positive. PBMCs were depleted of CD8+ T cells before stimulation. This was the immunoSEQ version 4 assay in survey mode. Sequencing used immunoSEQ multiplex PCR; TCRdb keeps in-frame clones, though not all of them. The sample has fewer than 50,000 clones, 91% seen once; the top ten hold 1.8%. The source is an adult man with HIV who was CMV-seropositive. Sequencing used CD4+ T cells sorted from PBMCs after approximately 19-hour stimulation, obtained from a patient who received antiretroviral therapy. This chain connects TRBV6-5 to TRBJ1-1; D is unclear. The CDR3 spells CALQRPLNTEAFF. The CDR3 region has the DNA TGTGCCTTACAAAGGCCACTAAACACTGAAGCTTTCTTT.